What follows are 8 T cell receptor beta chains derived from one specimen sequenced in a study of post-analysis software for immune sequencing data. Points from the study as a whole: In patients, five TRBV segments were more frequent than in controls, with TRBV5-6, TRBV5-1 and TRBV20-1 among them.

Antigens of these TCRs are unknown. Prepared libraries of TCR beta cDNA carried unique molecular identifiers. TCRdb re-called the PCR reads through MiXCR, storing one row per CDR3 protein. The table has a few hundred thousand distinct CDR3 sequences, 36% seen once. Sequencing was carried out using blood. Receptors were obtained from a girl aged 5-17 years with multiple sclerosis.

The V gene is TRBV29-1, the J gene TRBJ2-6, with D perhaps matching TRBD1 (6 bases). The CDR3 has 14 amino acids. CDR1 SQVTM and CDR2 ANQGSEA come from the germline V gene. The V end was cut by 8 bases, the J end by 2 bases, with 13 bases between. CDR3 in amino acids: CSISGDTGANVLTF. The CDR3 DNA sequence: TGCAGCATTTCCGGGGACACTGGGGCCAACGTCCTGACTTTC. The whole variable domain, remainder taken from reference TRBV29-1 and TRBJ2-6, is SAVISQKPSRDICQRGTSLTIQCQVDSQVTMMFWYRQQPGQSLTLIATANQGSEATYESGFVIDKFPISRPNLTFSTLTVSNMSPEDSSIYLCSISGDTGANVLTFGAGSRLTVL.

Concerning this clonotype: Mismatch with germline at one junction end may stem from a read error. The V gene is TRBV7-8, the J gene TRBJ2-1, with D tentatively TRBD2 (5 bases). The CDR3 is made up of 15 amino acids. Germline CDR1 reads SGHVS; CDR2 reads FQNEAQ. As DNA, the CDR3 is TGTGCCTGCAGCAGAGAAGCGGTAACGTACAATGAGCAGTTCTTC. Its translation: CACSREAVTYNEQFF.

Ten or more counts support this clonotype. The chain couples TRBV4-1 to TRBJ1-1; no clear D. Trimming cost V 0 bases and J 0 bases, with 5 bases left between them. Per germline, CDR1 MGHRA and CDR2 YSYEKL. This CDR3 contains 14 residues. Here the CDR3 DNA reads TGCGCCAGCAGCCAAGATCCACTGAACACTGAAGCTTTCTTT. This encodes CASSQDPLNTEAFF.

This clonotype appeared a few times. CDR3 amino acids: CASSGRGAFF. The CDR3 coding sequence is TGTGCCAGCAGTGGGCGGGGAGCTTTCTTT. V is TRBV6-1 and J is TRBJ1-1; D is uncertain. Germline CDR1 and CDR2: MNHNS and SASEGT. The CDR3 length is 10 residues. Trimming pared 4 bases from V and 10 bases from J, leaving 7 bases between.

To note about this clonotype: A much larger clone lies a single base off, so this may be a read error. In DNA, the CDR3 is TGCGCCAGCAGCTGGCAGGGGTTCACAGATACGCAGTATTTT. It encodes CASSWQGFTDTQYF. The chain carries TRBV5-1 and TRBJ2-3, with D tentatively TRBD1 (6 bases). The CDR3 runs 14 residues. Germline CDR1 reads SGHRS; CDR2 reads YFSETQ. V lost 3 bases to trimming and J lost 2 bases, with 10 bases between them. The whole variable domain, filled in from reference TRBV5-1 and TRBJ2-3, reads KAGVTQTPRYLIKTRGQQVTLSCSPISGHRSVSWYQQTPGQGLQFLFEYFSETQRNKGNFPGRFSGRQFSNSRSEMNVSTLELGDSALYLCASSWQGFTDTQYFGPGTRLTVL.

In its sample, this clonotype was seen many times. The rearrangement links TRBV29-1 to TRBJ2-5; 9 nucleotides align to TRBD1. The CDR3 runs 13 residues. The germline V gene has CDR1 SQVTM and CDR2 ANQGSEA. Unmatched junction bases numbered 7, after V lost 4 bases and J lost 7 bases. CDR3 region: CSVAGQGWGTQYF. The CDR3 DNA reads TGCAGCGTTGCGGGACAGGGTTGGGGGACCCAGTACTTC.

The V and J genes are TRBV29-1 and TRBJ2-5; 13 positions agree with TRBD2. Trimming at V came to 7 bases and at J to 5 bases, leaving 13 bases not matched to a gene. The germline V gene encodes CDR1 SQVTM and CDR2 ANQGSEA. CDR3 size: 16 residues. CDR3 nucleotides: TGCAGCGCCGCTAGACTAGCGGGAGGCCCTTGGGAGACCCAGTACTTC. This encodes CSAARLAGGPWETQYF.

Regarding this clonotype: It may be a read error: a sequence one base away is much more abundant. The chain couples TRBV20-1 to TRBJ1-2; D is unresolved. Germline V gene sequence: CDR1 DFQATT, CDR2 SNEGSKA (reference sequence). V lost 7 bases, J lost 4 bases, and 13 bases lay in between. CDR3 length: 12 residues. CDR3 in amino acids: CSVESGIYGYTF. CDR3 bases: TGCAGTGTCGAATCGGGTATCTATGGCTACACCTTC.